The clone carrying this T cell receptor (beta chain) was seen a handful of times. The data originate from a study of T cells in Graves' hyperthyroidism and ophthalmopathy. V gave up 0 bases and J gave up 5 bases, with 5 bases separating them. This CDR3 is 13 amino acids long. Germline CDR1 is MNHEY and CDR2 is SVGAGI. RNA transcripts yielded amplified TCR beta CDR3 regions. The primer set for the first-round RT-PCR of the TCR CDR3 was HTBI. A single record per CDR3 protein comes from TCRdb applying MiXCR to the multiplex PCR reads. The sample carries some 320,000 distinct CDR3 sequences, approximately 14% recorded once.

This TCR derives from a woman aged 40 to 49 with Graves' ophthalmopathy. Sample: blood. The chain is built from TRBV6-5 and TRBJ1-5; D is uncertain. The CDR3 protein is CASSYSLHQPQHF. The CDR3 region has the DNA TGTGCCAGCAGTTACTCCCTCCATCAGCCCCAGCATTTT.